This note documents a single T cell receptor beta chain sequence. Its antigen is unknown. A J-beta primer mix and a sample-barcoded 5' primer were used in a second PCR of about 7 to 11 cycles. TCRdb fed the 5' RACE reads into MiXCR, producing one record per CDR3 protein. There are roughly 700,000 distinct CDR3 sequences in the sample; around a quarter occur only once, and more than 8.5% lies in the top ten. The entry originates in a study of blood T cells in healthy people across ages. General study points: Comparison with aged donors showed that long-lived donors had more naive CD4+ cells and higher diversity.

These same records also appear under a second study, on T cells of mothers and their children. This second report adds: Clones that were microchimeric and persistent were not detected among T cells.

Sample: blood. The receptor was derived from a boy younger than 18 in good health.

The CDR3, as DNA: TGTGCTAGTGGTTGGTCACACAATCAGCCCCAGCATTTT. This gives the protein CASGWSHNQPQHF. The gene calls are TRBV12-5 and TRBJ1-5, with D unclear. This CDR3 region has 13 residues. Germline CDR1 reads LGHNT; CDR2 reads FRNRAP. With 4 bases removed from V and 3 bases from J, the gap between germline ends came to 7 bases.